A selection of T cell receptor beta chains follows, all from one sample in a study of T cells after yellow fever vaccination. TCRdb independently ran MiXCR on the 5' RACE reads; one entry per CDR3 protein. The sample comprises about 630,000 distinct CDR3 sequences, 10% to 15% of which are singletons, and 15% rests with the top ten. The starting material was PBMCs, obtained on the day of the yellow fever booster vaccination. These receptors originate from a man aged 25 to 40 who received the YFV17D yellow fever vaccine. Both conserved end residues are part of each CDR3. D genes are given only for firm matches. Size is stated for part of the rows, as once, few or many counts, or as a class when the clone is expanded.

d_call	v_call	clone_size	j_call	cdr3_aa	cdr3_nt
.	TRBV6-6	few	TRBJ1-6	CASRTITNSPLHF	TGTGCCAGCAGAACGATAACTAATTCACCCCTCCACTTT
TRBD2	TRBV4-1	few	TRBJ2-1	CASSFSLAGGGGGEQFF	TGCGCCAGCAGCTTCAGTTTAGCGGGAGGCGGCGGGGGTGAGCAGTTCTTC
TRBD2	TRBV20-1	.	TRBJ2-7	CSAKPRLAGVIYEQYF	TGCAGTGCAAAGCCCCGACTAGCGGGAGTCATCTACGAGCAGTACTTC
.	TRBV7-6	many	TRBJ2-3	CASSLQATDTQYF	TGTGCCAGCAGCTTACAAGCCACAGATACGCAGTATTTT
.	TRBV12-3/TRBV12-4	.	TRBJ1-5	CASSLGRRGYQPQHF	TGTGCCAGCAGTTTAGGACGTAGGGGCTATCAGCCCCAGCATTTT
.	TRBV4-3	few	TRBJ2-2	CASSRNSDRVGELFF	TGCGCCAGCAGCCGGAACTCGGACCGGGTCGGGGAGCTGTTTTTT
TRBD1	TRBV11-2	.	TRBJ2-7	CASSLRVGTGGHEQYF	TGTGCCAGCAGTCTTCGGGTTGGGACAGGGGGACACGAGCAGTACTTC
.	TRBV6-2/TRBV6-3	few	TRBJ2-3	CASRLSLTTDTQYF	TGTGCCAGCAGATTGAGTCTGACCACAGATACGCAGTATTTT
.	TRBV27	.	TRBJ2-4	CASSLSPSRMYF	TGTGCCAGCAGTTTATCGCCTAGCAGGATGTACTTC
.	TRBV12-3/TRBV12-4	.	TRBJ2-1	CASSNDRINEQFF	TGTGCCAGCAGCAACGACAGAATCAATGAGCAGTTCTTC
.	TRBV14	.	TRBJ2-1	CASSLESGFYNEQFF	TGTGCCAGCAGCCTGGAGAGCGGGTTCTACAATGAGCAGTTCTTC
.	TRBV7-2	.	TRBJ1-5	CASSLNGEPHNQPQHF	TGTGCCAGCAGCTTAAATGGAGAACCCCACAATCAGCCCCAGCATTTT
.	TRBV6-1	few	TRBJ1-2	CASTQTRGGADYGYTF	TGTGCCAGCACTCAAACCCGAGGCGGCGCTGACTATGGCTACACCTTC
.	TRBV2	.	TRBJ2-1	CASSDLEFYNEQFF	TGTGCCAGCAGTGATCTAGAGTTCTACAATGAGCAGTTCTTC
.	TRBV15	.	TRBJ2-1	CATSRAGSSYNEQFF	TGTGCCACCAGCAGAGCAGGTAGCTCCTACAATGAGCAGTTCTTC
TRBD1	TRBV20-1	.	TRBJ1-6	CSAPTGGRDNSPLHF	TGCAGTGCCCCGACAGGGGGGCGGGATAATTCACCCCTCCACTTT
.	TRBV15	few	TRBJ2-1	CATSRDKGNSNEQFF	TGTGCCACCAGCAGAGATAAGGGGAACTCCAATGAGCAGTTCTTC
.	TRBV18	many	TRBJ2-7	CASSSPGRAYEQYF	TGTGCCAGCTCATCCCCGGGACGGGCCTACGAGCAGTACTTC
.	TRBV28	few	TRBJ2-7	CASSLSPGVPFYEQYF	TGTGCCAGCAGTTTATCGCCGGGCGTCCCTTTCTACGAGCAGTACTTC
.	TRBV10-3	few	TRBJ1-2	CAISESAGHYGYTF	TGTGCCATCAGTGAGTCAGCCGGGCACTATGGCTACACCTTC
TRBD2	TRBV7-4	few	TRBJ2-3	CASSHWTSGRARGDTQYF	TGTGCCAGCAGCCACTGGACTAGCGGGAGGGCCAGGGGAGATACGCAGTATTTT
TRBD1	TRBV7-9	.	TRBJ2-5	CAEVRGQETQYF	TGTGCCGAGGTCAGGGGGCAGGAGACCCAGTACTTC
.	TRBV12-3/TRBV12-4	few	TRBJ1-5	CASSFPNQENSNQPQHF	TGTGCCAGCAGTTTTCCGAATCAGGAAAATAGCAATCAGCCCCAGCATTTT
TRBD1	TRBV5-4	.	TRBJ2-3	CASSGGQGFRDTQYF	TGTGCCAGCAGCGGGGGACAGGGGTTTAGGGATACGCAGTATTTT
TRBD2	TRBV10-1	few	TRBJ2-5	CASSDTGTSGKGKTQYF	TGCGCCAGCAGTGATACCGGGACTAGCGGGAAAGGGAAGACCCAGTACTTC
TRBD2	TRBV20-1	few	TRBJ2-3	CRLAGGTDTQYF	TGCAGGCTAGCGGGAGGCACAGATACGCAGTATTTT
TRBD1	TRBV10-3	few	TRBJ1-1	CAISVGTGRITEAFF	TGTGCCATCAGTGTGGGGACAGGGAGGATCACTGAAGCTTTCTTT
.	TRBV29-1	.	TRBJ2-1	CSVVAVGRDEQFF	TGCAGCGTTGTAGCGGTCGGAAGGGATGAGCAGTTCTTC
.	TRBV5-1	few	TRBJ2-5	CASTPHREGETQYF	TGCGCCAGCACCCCCCACAGGGAAGGAGAGACCCAGTACTTC
TRBD1	TRBV7-2	many	TRBJ2-3	CASSLTGGSGTQYF	TGTGCCAGCAGCCTGACAGGGGGCTCGGGTACGCAGTATTTT
.	TRBV6-1	.	TRBJ1-2	CASSIVGGSYGYTF	TGTGCCAGCAGCATTGTGGGGGGCAGCTATGGCTACACCTTC
.	TRBV5-1	few	TRBJ2-2	CASSLWQDGNGELFF	TGCGCCAGCAGCTTGTGGCAGGATGGTAACGGGGAGCTGTTTTTT
.	TRBV19	.	TRBJ1-5	CASRKLGDSQPQHF	TGTGCCAGTAGGAAACTCGGGGACTCTCAGCCCCAGCATTTT
.	TRBV5-6	.	TRBJ2-1	CASSLAGILFF	TGTGCCAGCAGCTTGGCGGGTATACTGTTCTTC
.	TRBV7-2	.	TRBJ2-5	CASTLGYETQYF	TGTGCCAGCACCCTCGGTTACGAGACCCAGTACTTC
.	TRBV5-1	.	TRBJ2-1	CASSLAGTPRLEQFF	TGCGCCAGCAGCTTGGCCGGGACCCCTCGTTTGGAGCAGTTCTTC
.	TRBV20-1	few	TRBJ2-1	CSAPSFPVPPGEQFF	TGCAGTGCCCCGTCTTTCCCAGTCCCCCCGGGTGAGCAGTTCTTC
TRBD2	TRBV5-8	.	TRBJ2-7	CASSLPTSGRIYEQYF	TGTGCCAGCAGCTTGCCGACTAGCGGGAGAATCTACGAGCAGTACTTC
.	TRBV20-1	many	TRBJ2-1	CSAIFNEQFF	TGCAGTGCTATTTTCAATGAGCAGTTCTTC
TRBD2	TRBV25-1	few	TRBJ2-2	CASSGSSGPTGELFF	TGTGCCAGCAGTGGGTCTAGCGGACCTACCGGGGAGCTGTTTTTT
.	TRBV7-8	.	TRBJ2-1	CASSSADYRFFNEQFF	TGTGCCAGCAGCTCCGCCGACTACCGTTTCTTCAATGAGCAGTTCTTC
.	TRBV10-3	few	TRBJ2-7	CAISGGQGTYEQYF	TGTGCCATCAGTGGAGGGCAGGGTACGTACGAGCAGTACTTC
.	TRBV2	few	TRBJ2-1	CARTSTGPPLNEQFF	TGTGCCAGGACATCCACAGGGCCCCCCCTCAATGAGCAGTTCTTC
.	TRBV9	few	TRBJ2-5	CASSARDPQETQYF	TGTGCCAGCAGCGCCAGGGACCCGCAAGAGACCCAGTACTTC
TRBD2	TRBV7-2	few	TRBJ2-7	CASSPTDGTSREQYF	TGTGCCAGCAGCCCGACAGACGGGACTAGTAGAGAGCAGTACTTC
TRBD2	TRBV7-8	few	TRBJ2-3	CASSLKGLVGNTDTQYF	TGTGCCAGCAGCTTAAAGGGACTAGTGGGAAACACAGATACGCAGTATTTT